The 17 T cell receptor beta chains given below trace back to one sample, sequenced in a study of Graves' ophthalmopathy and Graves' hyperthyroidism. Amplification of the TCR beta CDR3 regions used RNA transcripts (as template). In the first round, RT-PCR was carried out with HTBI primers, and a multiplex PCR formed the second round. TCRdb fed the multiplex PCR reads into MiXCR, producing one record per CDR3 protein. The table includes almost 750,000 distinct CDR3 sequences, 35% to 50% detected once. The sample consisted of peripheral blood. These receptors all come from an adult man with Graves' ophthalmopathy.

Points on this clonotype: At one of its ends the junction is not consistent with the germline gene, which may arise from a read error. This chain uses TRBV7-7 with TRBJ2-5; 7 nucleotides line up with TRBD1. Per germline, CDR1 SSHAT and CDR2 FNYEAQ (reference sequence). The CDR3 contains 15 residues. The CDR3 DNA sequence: TGTGCTAGCAGCCAAACCTCGACAGGGCAAGAGACCCAGTACTTC. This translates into CASSQTSTGQETQYF. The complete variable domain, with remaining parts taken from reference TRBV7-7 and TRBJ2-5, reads GAGVSQSPRYKVTKRGQDVTLRCDPISSHATLYWYQQALGQGPEFLTYFNYEAQPDKSGLPSDRFSAERPEGSISTLTIQRTEQRDSAMYRCASSQTSTGQETQYFGPGTRLLVL.

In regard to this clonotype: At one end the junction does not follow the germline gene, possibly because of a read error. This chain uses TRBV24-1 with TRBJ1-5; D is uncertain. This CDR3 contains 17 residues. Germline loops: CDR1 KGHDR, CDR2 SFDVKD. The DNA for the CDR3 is TGTGCCAGCAGTTCTTTAGCGGCGGTCGGATTGAATCAGCCCCAGCATTTT. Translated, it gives CASSSLAAVGLNQPQHF.

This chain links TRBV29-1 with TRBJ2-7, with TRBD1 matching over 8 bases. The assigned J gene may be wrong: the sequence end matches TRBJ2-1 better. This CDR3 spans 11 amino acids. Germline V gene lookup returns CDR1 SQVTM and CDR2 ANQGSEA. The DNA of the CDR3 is TGCAGCGTAGACCGACAGGGGGAGCAGTTCTTC. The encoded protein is CSVDRQGEQFF.

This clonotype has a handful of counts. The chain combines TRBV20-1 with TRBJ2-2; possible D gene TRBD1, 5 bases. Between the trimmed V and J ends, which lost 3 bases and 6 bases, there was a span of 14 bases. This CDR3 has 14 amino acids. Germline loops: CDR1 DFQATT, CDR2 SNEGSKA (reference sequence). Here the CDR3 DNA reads TGCAGTGCTAGTCAGGGTGGTGGATCCGGGGAGCTGTTTTTT. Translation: CSASQGGGSGELFF.

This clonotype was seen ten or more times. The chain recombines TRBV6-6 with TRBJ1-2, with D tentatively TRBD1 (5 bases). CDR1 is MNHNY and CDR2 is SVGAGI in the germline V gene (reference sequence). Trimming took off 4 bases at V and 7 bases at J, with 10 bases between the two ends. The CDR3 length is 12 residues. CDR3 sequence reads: CASSWDGGGYTF. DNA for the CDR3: TGTGCCAGCAGTTGGGACGGAGGTGGCTACACCTTC.

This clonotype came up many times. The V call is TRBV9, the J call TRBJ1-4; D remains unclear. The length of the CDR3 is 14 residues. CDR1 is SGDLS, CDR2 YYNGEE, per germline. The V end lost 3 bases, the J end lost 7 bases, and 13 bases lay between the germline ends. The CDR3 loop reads CASSGSRDGEKLFF. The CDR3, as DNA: TGTGCCAGCAGCGGGTCGCGGGATGGTGAAAAACTGTTTTTT.

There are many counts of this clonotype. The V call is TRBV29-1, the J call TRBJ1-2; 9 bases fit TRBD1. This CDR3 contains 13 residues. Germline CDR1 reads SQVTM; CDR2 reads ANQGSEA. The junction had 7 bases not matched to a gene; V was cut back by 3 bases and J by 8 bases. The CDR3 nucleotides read TGCAGCGTTGACGACAGGGGGGTTCCCGGCTACACCTTC. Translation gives CSVDDRGVPGYTF.

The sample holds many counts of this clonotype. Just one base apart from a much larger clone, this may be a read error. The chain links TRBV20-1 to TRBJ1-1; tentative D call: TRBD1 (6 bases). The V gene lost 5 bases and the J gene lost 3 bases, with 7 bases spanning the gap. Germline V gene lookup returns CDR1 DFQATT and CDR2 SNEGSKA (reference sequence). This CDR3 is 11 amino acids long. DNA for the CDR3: TGCAGTGCTGGGGGGCACACTGAAGCTTTCTTT. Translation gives CSAGGHTEAFF.

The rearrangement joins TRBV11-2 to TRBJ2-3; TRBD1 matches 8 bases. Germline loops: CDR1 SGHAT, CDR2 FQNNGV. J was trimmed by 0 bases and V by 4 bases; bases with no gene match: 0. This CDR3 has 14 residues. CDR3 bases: TGTGCCAGCAGCTCAGGGGGCAGCACAGATACGCAGTATTTT. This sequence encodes CASSSGGSTDTQYF.

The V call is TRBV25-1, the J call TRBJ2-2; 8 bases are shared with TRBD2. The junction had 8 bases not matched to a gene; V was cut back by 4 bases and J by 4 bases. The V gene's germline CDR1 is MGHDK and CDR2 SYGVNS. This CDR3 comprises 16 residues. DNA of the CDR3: TGTGCCAGCAGTGCTTCGGGACTAGTGGGCACCGGGGAGCTGTTTTTT. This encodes CASSASGLVGTGELFF.

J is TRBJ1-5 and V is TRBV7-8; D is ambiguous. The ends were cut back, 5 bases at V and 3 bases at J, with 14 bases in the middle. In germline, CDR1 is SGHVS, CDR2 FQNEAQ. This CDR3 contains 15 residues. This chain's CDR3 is CASSPRRVINQPQHF. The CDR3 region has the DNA TGTGCCAGCAGCCCACGGAGAGTTATCAATCAGCCCCAGCATTTT.

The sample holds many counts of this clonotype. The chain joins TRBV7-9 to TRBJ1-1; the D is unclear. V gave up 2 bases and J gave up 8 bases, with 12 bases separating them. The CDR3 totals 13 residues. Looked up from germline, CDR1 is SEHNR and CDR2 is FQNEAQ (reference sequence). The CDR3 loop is CASSLSPSGEAFF. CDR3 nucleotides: TGTGCCAGCAGCTTATCCCCCTCCGGAGAAGCTTTCTTT.

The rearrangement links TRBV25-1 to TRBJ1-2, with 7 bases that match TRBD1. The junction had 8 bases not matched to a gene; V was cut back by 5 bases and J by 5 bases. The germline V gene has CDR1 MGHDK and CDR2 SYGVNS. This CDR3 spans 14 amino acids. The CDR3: CASSLSAGGYGYTF. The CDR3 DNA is TGTGCCAGCAGTTTATCGGCAGGGGGATATGGCTACACCTTC.

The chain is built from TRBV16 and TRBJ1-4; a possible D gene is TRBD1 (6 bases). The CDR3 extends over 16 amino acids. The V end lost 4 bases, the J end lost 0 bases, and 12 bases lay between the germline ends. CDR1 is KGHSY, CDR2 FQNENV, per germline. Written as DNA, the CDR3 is TGTGCCAGCAGCCGCATGGACAGTTCAACTAATGAAAAACTGTTTTTT. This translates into CASSRMDSSTNEKLFF.

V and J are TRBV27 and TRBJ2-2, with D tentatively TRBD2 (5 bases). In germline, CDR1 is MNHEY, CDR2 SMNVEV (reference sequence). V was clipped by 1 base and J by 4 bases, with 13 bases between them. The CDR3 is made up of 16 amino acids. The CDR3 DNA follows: TGTGCCAGCAGTTTATACGGGGAGTCCTCCACCGGGGAGCTGTTTTTT. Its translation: CASSLYGESSTGELFF.

CDR3 DNA sequence: TGCAGTGCTAGCCCCACGGTGGGGCAGGCCCAAGAGACCCAGTACTTC. This translates into CSASPTVGQAQETQYF. The chain uses TRBV20-1 and TRBJ2-5, with D maybe TRBD1 (5 bases). Germline V CDR1 and CDR2: DFQATT, SNEGSKA (reference sequence). The length of the CDR3 is 16 residues. V was shortened by 3 bases and J by 1 base, with 18 bases between the two germline ends.

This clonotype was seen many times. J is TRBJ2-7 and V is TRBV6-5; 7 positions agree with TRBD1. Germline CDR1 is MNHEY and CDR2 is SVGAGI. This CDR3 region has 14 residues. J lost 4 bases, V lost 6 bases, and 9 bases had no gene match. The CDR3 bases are TGTGCCAGCAGGAACCAGGGGGTGAAGTACGAGCAGTACTTC. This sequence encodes CASRNQGVKYEQYF.